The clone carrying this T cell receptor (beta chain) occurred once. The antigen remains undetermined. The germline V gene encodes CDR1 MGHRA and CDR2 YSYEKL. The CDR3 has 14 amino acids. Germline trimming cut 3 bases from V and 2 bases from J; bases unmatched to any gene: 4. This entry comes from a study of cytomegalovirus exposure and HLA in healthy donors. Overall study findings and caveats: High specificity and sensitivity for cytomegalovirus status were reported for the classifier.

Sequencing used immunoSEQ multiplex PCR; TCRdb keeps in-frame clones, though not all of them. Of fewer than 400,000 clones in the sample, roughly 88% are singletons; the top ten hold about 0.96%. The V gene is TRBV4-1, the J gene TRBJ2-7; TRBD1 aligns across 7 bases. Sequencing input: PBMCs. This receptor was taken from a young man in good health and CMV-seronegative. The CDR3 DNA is TGCGCCAGCAGCCACCGTGGGACAGCCTACGAGCAGTACTTC. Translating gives CASSHRGTAYEQYF.